These 12 T cell receptor beta chains originate from one sample sequenced in a study of T cell responses to AZD1222 COVID-19 vaccine. Profiling relied on immunoSEQ multiplex PCR, and the TCRdb table lists in-frame clones only, not all of them. The sample lists about 79,000 clones; 65% to 85% were seen once. The material sequenced was peripheral blood, taken on day 0 of AZD1222 vaccination. Receptors originate from an adult in good health.

The chain has TRBV30 and TRBJ1-2; D is uncertain. The CDR3 consists of 12 residues. The V gene lost 2 bases and the J gene lost 8 bases, with 12 bases spanning the gap. In germline, CDR1 is GTSNPN, CDR2 SVGIG (reference sequence). The CDR3 DNA follows: TGTGCCTGGAGTTACACCGGAGGAGGCTACACCTTC. Encoded protein: CAWSYTGGGYTF.

The chain's CDR3 is CASSLGTTELYNEQFF. CDR3 sequence (DNA): TGCGCCAGCAGCTTAGGGACTACGGAGCTCTACAATGAGCAGTTCTTC. This chain joins TRBV5-1 and TRBJ2-1; 7 bases match TRBD2. The CDR3 has 16 amino acids. Germline V gene lookup returns CDR1 SGHRS and CDR2 YFSETQ. V dropped 2 bases and J dropped 3; count of bases not matched to a gene: 8.

The J gene is TRBJ1-3, the V gene TRBV30; unclear D gene. CDR1 and CDR2 (germline): GTSNPN, SVGIG (reference sequence). This CDR3 spans 13 amino acids. Trimming shortened V by 8 bases and J by 0 bases, and 11 bases separated the two germline ends. The CDR3 loop is CAANLFSGNTIYF. In DNA form, the CDR3 reads TGTGCCGCCAACCTATTCTCTGGAAACACCATATATTTT.

The genes are TRBV28 and TRBJ1-2; the D is unclear. Germline values: CDR1 MDHEN, CDR2 SYDVKM. The V end lost 5 bases, the J end lost 2 bases, and 6 bases lay between the germline ends. The CDR3 totals 12 residues. The CDR3 nucleotides are TGTGCCAGCAGTAACAAGAACTATGGCTACACCTTC. Translated: CASSNKNYGYTF.

The rearrangement joins TRBV2 to TRBJ2-3; 10 bases line up with TRBD2. The CDR3 is 15 amino acids. The germline gives CDR1 SNHLY, CDR2 FYNNEI. V dropped 6 bases and J dropped 0; count of bases not matched to a gene: 3. The CDR3 coding sequence is TGTGCCAGCAGGGAGACTAGCGGGAGCACAGATACGCAGTATTTT. Protein: CASRETSGSTDTQYF. Drawing the rest from reference TRBV2 and TRBJ2-3, the complete variable domain is EPEVTQTPSHQVTQMGQEVILRCVPISNHLYFYWYRQILGQKVEFLVSFYNNEISEKSEIFDDQFSVERPDGSNFTLKIRSTKLEDSAMYFCASRETSGSTDTQYFGPGTRLTVL.

The J gene is TRBJ1-1, the V gene TRBV7-9, with D perhaps TRBD1 (6 bases). The length of the CDR3 is 13 residues. Trimming left V 3 bases short and J 1 base short, with 6 bases between. The germline V gene has CDR1 SEHNR and CDR2 FQNEAQ (reference sequence). CDR3 DNA sequence: TGTGCCAGCAGCTTGGGACAGAACACTGAAGCTTTCTTT. Protein sequence: CASSLGQNTEAFF.

The CDR3 DNA reads TGTGCCAGCAGTTACCGACACGATAATGGCTACACCTTC. This encodes CASSYRHDNGYTF. V gene TRBV27 combines with J gene TRBJ1-2; D is uncertain. This CDR3 has 13 residues. CDR1 and CDR2 from the germline V gene are MNHEY and SMNVEV (reference sequence). Between the trimmed V and J ends, which lost 4 bases and 6 bases, there was a span of 12 bases.

This clone has a single count. The chain links TRBV10-2 to TRBJ2-5; D is unclear. The CDR3 is 12 residues long. V was shortened by 7 bases and J by 7 bases, with 13 bases between the two germline ends. Germline V gives CDR1 WSHSY, CDR2 SAAADI. In nucleotides, the CDR3 is TGCGCCAGCATAGGCGGCGCCTGGACCCAGTACTTC. Protein: CASIGGAWTQYF.

The rearrangement uses TRBV7-9 and TRBJ2-5, with D hard to call. V was pared by 2 bases and J by 3 bases, with 10 bases between. This CDR3 is built from 14 residues. Germline V gives CDR1 SEHNR, CDR2 FQNEAQ (reference sequence). The CDR3 loop is CASSLSGVEETQYF. In nucleotides, the CDR3 is TGTGCCAGCAGCTTATCTGGGGTTGAAGAGACCCAGTACTTC.

This chain links TRBV3-1 (or the pseudogene TRBV3-2) with TRBJ1-2; D may be TRBD1 (5 bases). This CDR3 contains 15 residues. Germline V gives CDR1 LGHDT, CDR2 YNNKEL (reference sequence). V lost 0 bases, J lost 5 bases, and 13 bases lay in between. The CDR3 protein is CASSQDRTGRYGYTF. The CDR3 DNA sequence: TGTGCCAGCAGCCAAGATAGGACGGGGCGGTATGGCTACACCTTC.

The chain has TRBV29-1 and TRBJ1-2; D call uncertain. Germline CDR1 SQVTM, CDR2 ANQGSEA. CDR3 length: 13 residues. The V end was cut by 6 bases, the J end by 5 bases, with 16 bases between. The CDR3 nucleotides are TGCAGCGTGACCGACGGGGTATCGTATGGCTACACCTTC. Its translation: CSVTDGVSYGYTF.

The chain recombines TRBV3-1 (or the pseudogene TRBV3-2) with TRBJ2-5; tentative D call: TRBD2 (5 bases). The CDR3 length is 15 residues. The ends were cut back, 0 bases at V and 5 bases at J, with 13 bases in the middle. Germline V CDR1 and CDR2: LGHDT, YNNKEL (reference sequence). CDR3 bases: TGTGCCAGCAGCCAAGAGGGAGCGAAGTGGGAGACCCAGTACTTC. The encoded protein is CASSQEGAKWETQYF.